Following are 10 T cell receptor beta chains from one sample sequenced in a study of blood T cell repertoires in COVID-19. The protocol was immunoSEQ multiplex PCR, while the TCRdb copy is restricted to in-frame clones and leaves out a portion. The profile shows 250,000 to 350,000 clones, 75% to 90% of them singletons. The sample comprised peripheral blood. These TCRs come from an older woman with acute or convalescent COVID-19.

The V gene is TRBV6-5, the J gene TRBJ1-1; possible D gene TRBD1, 6 bases. Trimming removed 6 bases from V and 8 bases from J, with 13 bases in between. Germline V gene data show CDR1 as MNHEY and CDR2 as SVGAGI. CDR3 length equals 12 residues. The CDR3 reads CASSTVGTEAFF. CDR3 in DNA: TGTGCCAGCAGCACCGTCGGGACAGAAGCTTTCTTT.

This chain uses TRBV3-1 (or the pseudogene TRBV3-2) with TRBJ2-1; perhaps TRBD1 as D (6 bases). Trimming took off 2 bases at V and 5 bases at J, with 16 bases between the two ends. The CDR3 is 16 residues long. The germline V gene has CDR1 LGHDT and CDR2 YNNKEL (reference sequence). CDR3 in amino acids: CASSQLHRENDNEQFF. The CDR3 nucleotides read TGTGCCAGCAGCCAACTACACAGGGAGAATGACAATGAGCAGTTCTTC.

The CDR3, as DNA: TGTGCCACCAGCAGGAGGCACGCTGGGGCCAACGTCCTGACTTTC. It yields the protein CATSRRHAGANVLTF. The gene calls are TRBV15 and TRBJ2-6; the D is unclear. V lost 3 bases, J lost 2 bases, and 8 bases lay in between. The CDR3 is 15 residues long. Germline CDR1 is LNHNV and CDR2 is YYDKDF (reference sequence).

The chain combines TRBV2 with TRBJ2-1; D unclear. The V end lost 4 bases, the J end lost 10 bases, and 17 bases lay between the germline ends. Germline V gives CDR1 SNHLY, CDR2 FYNNEI. The CDR3 loop spans 14 amino acids. CDR3 region: CASSVVHKYGEQFF. The CDR3 bases are TGTGCCAGCAGTGTGGTACACAAATATGGCGAGCAGTTCTTC.

The J gene is TRBJ1-5, the V gene TRBV3-1 (or the pseudogene TRBV3-2); 8 bases align to TRBD1. The V gene end was trimmed by 6 bases and the J gene end by 6 bases; junction bases not matched to a gene: 4. Germline V gives CDR1 LGHDT, CDR2 YNNKEL (reference sequence). The CDR3 has 13 amino acids. The CDR3 DNA reads as TGTGCCAGCAGGCAGGGGGCGGGTCAGCCCCAGCATTTT. Translation: CASRQGAGQPQHF.

The rearrangement links TRBV7-9 to TRBJ2-2; D unresolved. The CDR3 loop spans 15 amino acids. Germline V gives CDR1 SEHNR, CDR2 FQNEAQ (reference sequence). Trimming removed 6 bases at V and 5 bases at J, with 16 bases between. This chain's CDR3 is CASRLTSTGTGELFF. In DNA form, the CDR3 reads TGTGCCAGCAGACTCACCAGCACCGGGACCGGGGAGCTGTTTTTT.

V and J are TRBV7-9 and TRBJ2-2; 15 bases are shared with TRBD2. V lost 6 bases, J lost 2 bases, and 10 bases stayed unmatched. This CDR3 has 19 amino acids. Germline CDR1 and CDR2: SEHNR and FQNEAQ (reference sequence). The chain's CDR3 is CASSVEPGLAGGNTGELFF. The CDR3 DNA reads TGTGCCAGCAGTGTCGAGCCGGGACTAGCGGGGGGTAACACCGGGGAGCTGTTTTTT.

This clone appeared a single time. The chain links TRBV18 to TRBJ2-1; tentative D call: TRBD1 (6 bases). From germline, CDR1 is KGHSH and CDR2 LQKENI. This CDR3 is built from 16 residues. Trimming stripped 7 bases from V and 0 bases from J, with 16 bases between. The CDR3 sequence: CASCTRGGSSYNEQFF. CDR3 sequence (DNA): TGTGCCAGCTGCACCAGAGGGGGAAGCTCCTACAATGAGCAGTTCTTC.

The chain links TRBV2 to TRBJ2-7; 7 bases fit TRBD1. The CDR3 spans 13 residues. V trimming: 7 bases; J trimming: 3 bases; junction bases outside the gene matches: 6. CDR1 and CDR2 from the germline V gene are SNHLY and FYNNEI. CDR3 bases: TGTGCCAGCACACACAGGGGCCGCTACGAGCAGTACTTC. This codes for CASTHRGRYEQYF. Full variable domain (rest looked up from reference TRBV2 and TRBJ2-7): EPEVTQTPSHQVTQMGQEVILRCVPISNHLYFYWYRQILGQKVEFLVSFYNNEISEKSEIFDDQFSVERPDGSNFTLKIRSTKLEDSAMYFCASTHRGRYEQYFGPGTRLTVT.

The chain has TRBV24-1 and TRBJ2-1; 11 bases fit TRBD2. This CDR3 is 16 amino acids long. CDR1 and CDR2 (germline): KGHDR, SFDVKD. Unmatched junction bases numbered 5, after V lost 1 base and J lost 7 bases. The CDR3 bases are TGTGCCACCAGTGATTTTCAGAGGACTAGCGGGAATGAGCAGTTCTTC. Protein sequence: CATSDFQRTSGNEQFF.